This T cell receptor beta chain was obtained from a study of T cells in Graves' hyperthyroidism and ophthalmopathy. Graves' hyperthyroidism is called stable when ophthalmopathy does not progress within 18 months. Uncontrolled infections, other autoimmune diseases, pregnancy or lactation led to exclusion of patients. Using RNA transcripts as the source, TCR beta CDR3 regions were amplified. The study used the HTBI primer set for a first-round RT-PCR of the TCR CDR3. TCRdb reanalysed the multiplex PCR reads using MiXCR and keeps one entry per CDR3 protein. The sample records approximately 590,000 distinct CDR3 sequences, about 45% being singletons. Notes on this clonotype: The antigen is unknown. A read error may produce the germline difference seen at one junction end.

General study findings and limits: Peripheral blood also featured most of the thyroid clonotypes expanded above 0.001. Stable hyperthyroidism was separated from ophthalmopathy by a model based on 13 V-J features.

Germline assignment: CDR1 KGHDR and CDR2 SFDVKD. This CDR3 region has 16 residues. The clonotype was recovered from a woman aged 18-30 years with Graves' hyperthyroidism. Sequencing was carried out using peripheral blood or thyroid tissue (not recorded which). The gene calls are TRBV24-1 and TRBJ1-3, with D perhaps TRBD1 (5 bases). The CDR3 reads CATSGATEISGNTIYF. CDR3 coding DNA: TGCGCCACCAGTGGGGCGACGGAAATCTCTGGAAACACCATATATTTT.